This T cell receptor beta chain was sequenced in a study of Graves' ophthalmopathy and Graves' hyperthyroidism. Study observations and caveats: Blood also contained most of the expanded thyroid clonotypes above 0.001 frequency.

Scientists amplified the TCR beta CDR3 regions from RNA transcripts. A first-round RT-PCR used HTBI primers, followed by a second-round multiplex PCR. In TCRdb, the multiplex PCR reads were re-called with MiXCR into one record per CDR3 protein. The sample lists around 1.1 million distinct CDR3 sequences, 35% to 40% occurring once. This CDR3 has 13 residues. Germline CDR1 SNHLY, CDR2 FYNNEI. Between the trimmed V and J ends, which lost 5 bases and 6 bases, there was a span of 10 bases. The authors enrolled newly diagnosed hyperthyroidism patients aged 18 to 65 with under 2 months' duration. Note on this clonotype: Its antigen is still unknown.

Sequencing was performed on peripheral blood or thyroid tissue (not recorded which). The chain uses TRBV2 and TRBJ2-2; TRBD2 is a possible D gene (5 bases). The TCR comes from an adult man with Graves' hyperthyroidism. The CDR3: CASSYSRAGELFF. Written as DNA, the CDR3 is TGTGCCAGCAGTTACTCGCGGGCCGGGGAGCTGTTTTTT.